This TCR beta chain was retrieved from a study of regulatory T cells in long-lasting Graves disease. Across the whole study: Graves' patients with a new diagnosis had received antithyroid drugs under 3 months.

Germline values: CDR1 SGDLS, CDR2 YYNGEE. V lost 6 bases to trimming and J lost 2 bases, with 14 bases between them. The CDR3 extends over 14 amino acids. Sequencing libraries for TCR beta were prepared with iRepertoire HTBI primers and Arm-PCR of CDR3 regions. MiXCR, applied by TCRdb to the multiplex PCR reads, yields one record per CDR3 protein. The sample has roughly 610,000 distinct CDR3 sequences; roughly 15% are singletons. Time point in this sample: newly diagnosed GD, antithyroid drugs for less than 3 months. With RNA extracted from PBMCs as input, the TCR library was made. Patients came from an endocrinology department in Xi'an, China. This same sample was also taken into another study, of T cells in Graves' hyperthyroidism and ophthalmopathy. That study adds: The study based diagnoses on clinical symptoms, serum thyroxine and TRAb, thyroid ultrasound and orbital computed tomography.

The chain recombines TRBV9 with TRBJ2-5, with D maybe TRBD1 (6 bases). The TCR sequence derives from a woman aged 30 to 39 with Graves disease. The sample consisted of peripheral blood mononuclear cells (PBMCs), taken at new diagnosis, from a patient treated with antithyroid drugs. CDR3: CASNEGGQQETQYF. The CDR3 region has the DNA TGTGCCAGCAACGAAGGGGGACAACAAGAGACCCAGTACTTC.